This paragraph reports one TCR beta chain. Sequencing of TCR beta was performed on blood CD8+ and CD4+ T cells. Healthy donors served as the controls. They were matched for age and sex. FACS enriched CD8+ TEMRA cells, while bulk CD8+ and CD4+ were negatively isolated. The entry originates in a study of CD8 T cells in Susac syndrome. J was trimmed by 1 base and V by 6 bases; bases with no gene match: 4. Germline-derived CDR1 and CDR2 are MNHEY and SVGEGT. This CDR3 is 15 amino acids long. Reverse transcription used 0.5 to 1 ug RNA and random hexamers. A multiplex approach, immunoSEQ multiplex PCR, amplified TCR beta CDR3 across 54 Vbeta and 13 Jbeta. TCRdb reprocessed the immunoSEQ multiplex PCR reads with MiXCR, giving one entry per CDR3 protein. The table includes approximately 100,000 distinct CDR3 sequences, around nine tenths detected once.

Specimen: CD4+ T cells from PBMCs. The sequence derives from a human donor in good health. J is TRBJ1-3 and V is TRBV6-2 or TRBV6-3; 9 nucleotides line up with TRBD1. The CDR3: CASRRQGGSGNTIYF. CDR3 sequence (DNA): TGTGCCAGCAGACGACAGGGGGGATCTGGAAACACCATATATTTT.